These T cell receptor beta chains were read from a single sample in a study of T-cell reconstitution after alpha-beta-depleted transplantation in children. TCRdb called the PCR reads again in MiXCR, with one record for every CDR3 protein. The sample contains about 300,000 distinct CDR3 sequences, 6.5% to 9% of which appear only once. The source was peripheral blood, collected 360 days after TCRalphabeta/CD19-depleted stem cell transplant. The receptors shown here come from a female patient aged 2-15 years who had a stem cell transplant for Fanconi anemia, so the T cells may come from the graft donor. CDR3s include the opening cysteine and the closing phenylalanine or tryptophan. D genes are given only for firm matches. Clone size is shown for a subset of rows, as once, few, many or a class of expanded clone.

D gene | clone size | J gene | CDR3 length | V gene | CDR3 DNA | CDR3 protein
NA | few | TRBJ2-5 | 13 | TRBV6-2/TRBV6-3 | TGTGCCAGCAACAGGGGACTACAAGAGACCCAGTACTTC | CASNRGLQETQYF
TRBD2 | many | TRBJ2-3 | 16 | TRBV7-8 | TGTGCCAGCAGCCTGAATAGGGGCGGGGGAACAGATACGCAGTATTTT | CASSLNRGGGTDTQYF
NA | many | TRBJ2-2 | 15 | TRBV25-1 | TGTGCCAGCAGTGACCCGACAGAAGCCACCGGGGAGCTGTTTTTT | CASSDPTEATGELFF
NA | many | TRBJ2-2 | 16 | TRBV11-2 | TGTGCCAGCAGCGAACGGACGGTCGCGAACACCGGGGAGCTGTTTTTT | CASSERTVANTGELFF
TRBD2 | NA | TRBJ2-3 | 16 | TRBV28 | TGTGCCAGCAGTTTAAGACTAGCGGGGCGCACAGATACGCAGTATTTT | CASSLRLAGRTDTQYF
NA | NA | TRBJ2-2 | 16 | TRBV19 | TGTGCCAGTATAGGAGGTCATGCCAGGGAGACCGGGGAGCTGTTTTTT | CASIGGHARETGELFF
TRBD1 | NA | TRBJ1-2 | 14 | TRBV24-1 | TGTGCCACCAGTGATTCCCCCGGGACAGGAGGCTACACCTTC | CATSDSPGTGGYTF
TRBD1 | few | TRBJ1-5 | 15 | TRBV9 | TGTGCCAGCAGCGTTGGGACAGGATCAGATCAGCCCCAGCATTTT | CASSVGTGSDQPQHF
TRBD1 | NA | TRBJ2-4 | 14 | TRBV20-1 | TGCAGTGCCAAGCATGACAGGGGAGAAAACATTCAGTACTTC | CSAKHDRGENIQYF
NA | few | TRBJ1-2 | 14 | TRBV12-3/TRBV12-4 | TGTGCCAGCAGCCCTCCCGGTGAAACTGATGGCTACACCTTC | CASSPPGETDGYTF
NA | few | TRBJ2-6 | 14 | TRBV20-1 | TGCAGTGTTACGTCCCGCTCTGGGGCCAACGTCCTGACTTTC | CSVTSRSGANVLTF
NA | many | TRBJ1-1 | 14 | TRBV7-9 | TGTGCCAGCAGCTTAGAGGGAGGGGACACTGAAGCTTTCTTT | CASSLEGGDTEAFF
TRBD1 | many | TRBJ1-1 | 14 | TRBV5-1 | TGCGCCAGCAGCTTGGACAGGGGGGGCACTGAAGCTTTCTTT | CASSLDRGGTEAFF
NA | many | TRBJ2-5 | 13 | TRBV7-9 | TGTGCCAGCAGCACAATGCAGCCTGAGACCCAGTACTTC | CASSTMQPETQYF
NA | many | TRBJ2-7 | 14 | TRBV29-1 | TGCAGCGTTGTGGGGGAGAGGAGCTCCTACGAGCAGTACTTC | CSVVGERSSYEQYF
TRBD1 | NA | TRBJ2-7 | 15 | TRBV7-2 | TGTGCCAGCAGACCCGACAGGGGGAGGCTTTCCGAGCAGTACTTC | CASRPDRGRLSEQYF
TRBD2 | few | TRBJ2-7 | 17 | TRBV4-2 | TGTGCCAGCAGCCAAGACCCTAGCGGGAGCTCCCCCTACGAGCAGTACTTC | CASSQDPSGSSPYEQYF
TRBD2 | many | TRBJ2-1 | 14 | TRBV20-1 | TGCAGTGCTAGACGGACTAGCGGGAACAATGAGCAGTTCTTC | CSARRTSGNNEQFF
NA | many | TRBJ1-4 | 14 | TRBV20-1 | TGCAGTGCTAGATTTGCGGAACGGGGTGAAAAACTGTTTTTT | CSARFAERGEKLFF
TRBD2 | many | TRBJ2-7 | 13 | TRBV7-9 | TGTGCCAGCAGCATATCTAGCGGCTACGAGCAGTACTTC | CASSISSGYEQYF
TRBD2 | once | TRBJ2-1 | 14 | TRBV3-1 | TGTGCCAGCAGTCCTAGCGGGGGAGCCAATGAGCAGTTCTTC | CASSPSGGANEQFF
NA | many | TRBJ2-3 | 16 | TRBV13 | TGTGCCAGCAGCTTAGGCCAAACAGTTTTGGGGGATACGCAGTATTTT | CASSLGQTVLGDTQYF
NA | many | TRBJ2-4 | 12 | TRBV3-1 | TGTGCCAGCAGCCAAGGGGAGCACATTCAGTACTTC | CASSQGEHIQYF
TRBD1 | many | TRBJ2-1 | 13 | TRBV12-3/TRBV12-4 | TGTGCCAGCAGTTCCGGGACAGAGGCCCGTCCGTTCTTC | CASSSGTEARPFF
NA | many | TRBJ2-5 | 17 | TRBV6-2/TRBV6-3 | TGTGCCAGCAGTTACGAGGTGCAGGAGGGATGGGAAGAGACCCAGTACTTC | CASSYEVQEGWEETQYF
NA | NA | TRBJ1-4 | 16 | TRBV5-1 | TGCGCCAGCAGCCCCCGCGGGGGGGCAACTAATGAAAAACTGTTTTTT | CASSPRGGATNEKLFF
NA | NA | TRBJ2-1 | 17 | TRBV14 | TGTGCCAGCAGCCAAGAGTCGGCAGAATTATCCTACAATGAGCAGTTCTTC | CASSQESAELSYNEQFF
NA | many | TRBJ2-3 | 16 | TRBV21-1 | TGTGCCAGCAGCAAAGCGGCTAGCGGAGCCACAGATACGCAGTATTTT | CASSKAASGATDTQYF
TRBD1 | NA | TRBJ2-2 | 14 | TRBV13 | TGTGCCAGCTACGGACAGGGGAACACCGGGGAGCTGTTTTTT | CASYGQGNTGELFF
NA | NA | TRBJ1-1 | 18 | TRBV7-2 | TGTGCCAGCAGCTTAGCATTTGGGGGGGGTCAACTAAGCACTGAAGCTTTCTTT | CASSLAFGGGQLSTEAFF
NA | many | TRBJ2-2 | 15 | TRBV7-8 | TGTGCCAGCAGCATGATCAGGGAGAACACCGGGGAGCTGTTTTTT | CASSMIRENTGELFF
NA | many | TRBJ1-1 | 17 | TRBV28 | TGTGCCAGCAGTTTACCGGAACCGGGGAAGTGGAACACTGAAGCTTTCTTT | CASSLPEPGKWNTEAFF
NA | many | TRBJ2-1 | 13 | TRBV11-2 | TGTGCCAGCAGCCCGGGACTTGACAATGAGCAGTTCTTC | CASSPGLDNEQFF
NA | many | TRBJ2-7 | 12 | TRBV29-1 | TGCAGCGGGAAGTGGGGCTCCTACGAGCAGTACTTC | CSGKWGSYEQYF